The sequence of this T cell receptor beta chain was determined in a study of blood T cells in healthy people across ages. It was with a sample-barcoded 5' primer and a J-beta primer mix that a second PCR of roughly 7 to 12 cycles was run. Every molecule of cDNA carried a tag from a template-switch adaptor with 12 random nucleotides. TCRdb reprocessed the 5' RACE reads via MiXCR and lists one record per CDR3 protein. The sample contains about a million distinct CDR3 sequences, roughly 51% of which appear only once. Donor samples were obtained from healthy Caucasian individuals from Russia, aged 6 to 90. Every donor contributed roughly 10 milliliters of peripheral blood by blood draw. The CDR3 is 17 amino acids. CDR1 and CDR2 (germline): SGDLS, YYNGEE. Trimming took 0 bases from V and 9 from J; bases not matched to a gene: 9.

This receptor was identified in a woman aged 60-75 years in good health. The chain links TRBV9 to TRBJ1-6, with TRBD1 matching over 10 bases. The sample comprised blood. The CDR3 bases are TGTGCCAGCAGCGTAGGTAGTGGGACAGGGGAAGGTTCACCCCTCCACTTT. This codes for CASSVGSGTGEGSPLHF. Combining the CDR3 with reference TRBV9 and TRBJ1-6 gives the whole variable domain DSGVTQTPKHLITATGQRVTLRCSPRSGDLSVYWYQQSLDQGLQFLIQYYNGEERAKGNILERFSAQQFPDLHSELNLSSLELGDSALYFCASSVGSGTGEGSPLHFGNGTRLTVT.